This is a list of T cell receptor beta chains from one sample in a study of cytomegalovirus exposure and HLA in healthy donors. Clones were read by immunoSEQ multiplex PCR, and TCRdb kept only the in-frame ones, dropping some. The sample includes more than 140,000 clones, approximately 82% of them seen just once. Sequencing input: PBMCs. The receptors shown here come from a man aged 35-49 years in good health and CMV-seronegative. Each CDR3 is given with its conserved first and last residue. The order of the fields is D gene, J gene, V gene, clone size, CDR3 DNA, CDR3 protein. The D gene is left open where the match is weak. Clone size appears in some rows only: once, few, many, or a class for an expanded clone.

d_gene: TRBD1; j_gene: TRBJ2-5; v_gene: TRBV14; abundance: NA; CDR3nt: TGTGCCAGCAGCCGAAGAGGGGGCGGGCAAGAGACCCAGTACTTC; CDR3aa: CASSRRGGGQETQYF
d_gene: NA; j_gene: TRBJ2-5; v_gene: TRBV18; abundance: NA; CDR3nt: TGTGCCAGCTCCCCCCCCGGGGAGACCCAGTACTTC; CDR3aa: CASSPPGETQYF
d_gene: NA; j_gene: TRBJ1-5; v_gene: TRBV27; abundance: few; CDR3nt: TGTGCCAGCGGACTTAGGAATCAGCCCCAGCATTTT; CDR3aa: CASGLRNQPQHF
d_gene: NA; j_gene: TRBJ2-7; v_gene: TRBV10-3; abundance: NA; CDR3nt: TGTGCCATCAGTGAACGAGAGATAGGGGACAAGGGCACCTACGAGCAGTACTTC; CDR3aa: CAISEREIGDKGTYEQYF
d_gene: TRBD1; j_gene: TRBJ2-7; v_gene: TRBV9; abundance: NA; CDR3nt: TGTGCCAGCAGCGTAGTGGGGACAGGGGCCTACGAGCAGTACTTC; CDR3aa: CASSVVGTGAYEQYF
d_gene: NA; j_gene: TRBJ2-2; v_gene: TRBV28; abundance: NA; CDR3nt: TGTGCCAGCAGTCCATCCAACTACTACACCGGGGAGCTGTTTTTT; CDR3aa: CASSPSNYYTGELFF
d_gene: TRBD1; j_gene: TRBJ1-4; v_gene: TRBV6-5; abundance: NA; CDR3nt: TGTGCCAGCAGTTACTCCTGGACAGGGCCGGGTGAAAAACTGTTTTTT; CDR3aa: CASSYSWTGPGEKLFF
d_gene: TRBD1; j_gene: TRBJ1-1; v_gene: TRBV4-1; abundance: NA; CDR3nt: TGCGCCAGCAGCCAATTTAGACAGGGCGAGAGGACTGAAGCTTTCTTT; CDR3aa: CASSQFRQGERTEAFF
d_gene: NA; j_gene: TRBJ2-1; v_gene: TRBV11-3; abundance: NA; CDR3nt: TGTGCCAGCAGTTTAGAAGGGGGCTCCTACAATGAGCAGTTCTTC; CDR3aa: CASSLEGGSYNEQFF
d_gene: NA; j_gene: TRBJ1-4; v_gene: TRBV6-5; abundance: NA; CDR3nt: TGTGCCAGCAGTTCCAGGGAAGGTATTGAAAAACTGTTTTTT; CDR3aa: CASSSREGIEKLFF
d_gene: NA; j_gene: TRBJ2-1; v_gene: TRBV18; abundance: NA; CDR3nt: TGTGCCAGCTCACCACCGACACAGGGCTACAATGAGCAGTTCTTC; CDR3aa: CASSPPTQGYNEQFF
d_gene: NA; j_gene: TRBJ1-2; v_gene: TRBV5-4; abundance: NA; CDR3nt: TGTGCCAGCAGCGCCCCGACAGAGTCTAACTATGGCTACACCTTC; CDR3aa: CASSAPTESNYGYTF
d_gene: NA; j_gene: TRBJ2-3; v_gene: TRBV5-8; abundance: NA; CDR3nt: TGTGCCAGCAGCTTGTCCCCGGGTACGCAGTATTTT; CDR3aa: CASSLSPGTQYF
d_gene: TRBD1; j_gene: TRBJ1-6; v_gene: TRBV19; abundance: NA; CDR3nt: TGTGCCAGTAGTGGCACCGGGACAGGGGGCCGTTCCTATAATTCACCCCTCCACTTT; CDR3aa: CASSGTGTGGRSYNSPLHF
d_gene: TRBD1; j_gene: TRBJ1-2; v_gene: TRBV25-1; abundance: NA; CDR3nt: TGTGCCAGCAGTGCTGGGACAGGGGTCGGCTACACCTTC; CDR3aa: CASSAGTGVGYTF
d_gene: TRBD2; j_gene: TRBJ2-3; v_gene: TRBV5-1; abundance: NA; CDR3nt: TGCGCCAGCAGCTTGGCCAGTAGCGGGGGGCGGGATACGCAGTATTTT; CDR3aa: CASSLASSGGRDTQYF
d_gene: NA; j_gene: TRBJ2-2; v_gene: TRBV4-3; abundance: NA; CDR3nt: TGCGCCAGCAGCCAAGTTGGAGCGAACACCGGGGAGCTGTTTTTT; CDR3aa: CASSQVGANTGELFF
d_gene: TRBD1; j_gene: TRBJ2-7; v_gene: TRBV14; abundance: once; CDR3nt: TGTGCCAGCCGCAGCCCTGGGACAGGGACGTTCAACGAGCAGTACTTC; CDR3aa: CASRSPGTGTFNEQYF
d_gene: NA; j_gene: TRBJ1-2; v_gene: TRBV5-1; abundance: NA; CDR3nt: TGCGCCAGCAGCTTGGGGGGGACAAACTATGGCTACACCTTC; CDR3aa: CASSLGGTNYGYTF
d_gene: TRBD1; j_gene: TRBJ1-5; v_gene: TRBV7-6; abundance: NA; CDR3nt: TGTGCCAGCAGCTTAGACAGGGGTCAGCCCCAGCATTTT; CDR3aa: CASSLDRGQPQHF
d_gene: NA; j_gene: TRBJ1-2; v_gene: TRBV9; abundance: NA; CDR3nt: TGTGCCAGCAGCGGGAGGGGGGGATTTAACTATGGCTACACCTTC; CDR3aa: CASSGRGGFNYGYTF
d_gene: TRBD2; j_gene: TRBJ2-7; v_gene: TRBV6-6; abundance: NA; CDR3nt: TGTGCCAGCAGTCTCTCGGCGGGGGGGCCCCTCGAGCAGTACTTC; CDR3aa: CASSLSAGGPLEQYF
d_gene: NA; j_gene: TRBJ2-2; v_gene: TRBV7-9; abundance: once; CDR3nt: TGTGCCAGCAGCCCCCGGCTAGCGACTAACACCGGGGAGCTGTTTTTT; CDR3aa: CASSPRLATNTGELFF
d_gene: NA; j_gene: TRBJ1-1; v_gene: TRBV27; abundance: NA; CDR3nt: TGTGCCAGCAGTCCGGACTGGTATGACACTGAAGCTTTCTTT; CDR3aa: CASSPDWYDTEAFF
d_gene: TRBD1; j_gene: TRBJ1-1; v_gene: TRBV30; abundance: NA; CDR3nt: TGTGCCTGGAGAAGCAGGGACAGGGGGTACAAGAACACTGAAGCTTTCTTT; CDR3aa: CAWRSRDRGYKNTEAFF
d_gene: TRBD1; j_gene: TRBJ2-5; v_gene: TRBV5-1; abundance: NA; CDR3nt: TGCGCCAGCAGCTTGGGGGCAGGGGGCATGGAGACCCAGTACTTC; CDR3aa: CASSLGAGGMETQYF
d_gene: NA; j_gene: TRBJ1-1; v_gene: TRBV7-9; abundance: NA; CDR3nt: TGTGCCAGCAGCTTAGGTGCTGGGGGAGGCCAAGCTTTCTTT; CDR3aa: CASSLGAGGGQAFF